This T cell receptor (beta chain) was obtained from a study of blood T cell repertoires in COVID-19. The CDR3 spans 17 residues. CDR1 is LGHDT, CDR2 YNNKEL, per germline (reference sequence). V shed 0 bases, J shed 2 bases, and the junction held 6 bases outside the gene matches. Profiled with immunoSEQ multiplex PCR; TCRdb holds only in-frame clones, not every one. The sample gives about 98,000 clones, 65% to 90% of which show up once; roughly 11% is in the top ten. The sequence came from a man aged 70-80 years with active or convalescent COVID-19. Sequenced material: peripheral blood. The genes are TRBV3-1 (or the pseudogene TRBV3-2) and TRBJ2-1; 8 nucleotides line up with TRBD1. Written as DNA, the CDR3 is TGTGCCAGCAGCCAAGAAAACAGACAGGGGACCTACAATGAGCAGTTCTTC. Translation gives CASSQENRQGTYNEQFF.